The 27 T cell receptor beta chains below were found in one sample sequenced in a study of T cells in Graves' hyperthyroidism and ophthalmopathy. RNA transcripts were the template for amplifying TCR beta CDR3 regions. First-round RT-PCR of the TCR CDR3 relied on the HTBI primer set. TCRdb fed the multiplex PCR reads into MiXCR, producing one record per CDR3 protein. The data show about 840,000 distinct CDR3 sequences, over 35% seen once. Sequences were obtained from blood. Receptors originate from a man aged 18 to 30 with Graves' hyperthyroidism.

The gene calls are TRBV10-3 and TRBJ1-2, with D tentatively TRBD1 (5 bases). The CDR3 extends over 13 amino acids. Deletions cut 5 bases from V and 5 bases from J, with 12 bases between. From germline, CDR1 is ENHRY and CDR2 SYGVKD. The CDR3 DNA reads TGTGCCATCAGTCAGGGTTTTGGTTATGGCTACACCTTC. As protein: CAISQGFGYGYTF.

This clonotype was seen at least ten times. The genes are TRBV2 and TRBJ1-6; 9 bases agree with TRBD1. Germline lookup yields CDR1 SNHLY and CDR2 FYNNEI. This CDR3 is built from 15 residues. With V trimmed by 6 bases and J by 10 bases, 10 bases remained unmatched. The CDR3: CASRTTGGRRSPLHF. DNA of the CDR3: TGTGCCAGCAGGACGACAGGGGGAAGACGATCACCCCTCCACTTT.

This clonotype was seen a few times. V and J are TRBV7-2 and TRBJ2-7; 11 bases fit TRBD2. The CDR3 has 15 residues. CDR1 and CDR2 from the germline V gene are SGHTA and FQGNSA. Germline trimming cut 4 bases from V and 2 bases from J; bases unmatched to any gene: 4. Here the CDR3 reads CASSSPTSGAYEQYF. In nucleotides, the CDR3 is TGTGCCAGCAGCTCGCCGACTAGCGGGGCCTACGAGCAGTACTTC.

This clonotype came up many times. The chain carries TRBV7-9 and TRBJ1-5; no firm D call. Germline values: CDR1 SEHNR, CDR2 FQNEAQ (reference sequence). Deletions cut 1 base from V and 4 bases from J, with 5 bases between. The CDR3 has 13 residues. CDR3 sequence (DNA): TGTGCCAGCAGCTTAGAGGATAATCAGCCCCAGCATTTT. This encodes CASSLEDNQPQHF.

This clonotype was found many times. This chain links TRBV7-8 with TRBJ1-1; no firm D call. Between the trimmed V and J ends, which lost 8 bases and 7 bases, there was a span of 14 bases. There are 12 residues in the CDR3. Per the germline V gene, CDR1 is SGHVS and CDR2 is FQNEAQ. The chain's CDR3 is CASWEVPFEAFF. As DNA, the CDR3 is TGTGCCAGCTGGGAGGTTCCCTTTGAAGCTTTCTTT.

The table lists this clonotype with a count of one. This may arise from a read error, as a much more abundant clone is one base away. The genes are TRBV19 and TRBJ1-1, with D perhaps TRBD1 (6 bases). This CDR3 spans 13 amino acids. CDR1 and CDR2 from the germline V gene are LNHDA and SQIVND (reference sequence). The CDR3 DNA reads TGTGCCAGTAGCGCCACGGGGGGCACTGAAGCTCTCTTT. It yields the protein CASSATGGTEALF.

The V and J genes are TRBV9 and TRBJ1-1, with D perhaps matching TRBD1 (5 bases). V lost 0 bases, J lost 7 bases, and 13 bases lay in between. Germline CDR1 and CDR2: SGDLS and YYNGEE. The CDR3 totals 14 residues. The DNA for the CDR3 is TGTGCCAGCAGCGTAGAGGGGAAGGACGTTGAAGCTTTCTTT. Protein product: CASSVEGKDVEAFF. Full variable domain (rest looked up from reference TRBV9 and TRBJ1-1): DSGVTQTPKHLITATGQRVTLRCSPRSGDLSVYWYQQSLDQGLQFLIQYYNGEERAKGNILERFSAQQFPDLHSELNLSSLELGDSALYFCASSVEGKDVEAFFGQGTRLTVV.

V is TRBV9 and J is TRBJ2-2; no clear D gene. V lost 4 bases and J 4 bases, leaving 14 bases between the germline ends. Germline CDR1 and CDR2: SGDLS and YYNGEE. The CDR3 spans 15 residues. The CDR3 sequence is CASSPYSLATGELFF. The CDR3 coding sequence is TGTGCCAGCAGCCCCTATAGTCTGGCCACCGGGGAGCTGTTTTTT.

This clonotype was counted only a few times. This sequence joins TRBV3-1 and TRBJ2-7; no clear D gene. The germline gives CDR1 LGHDT, CDR2 YNNKEL (reference sequence). The CDR3 sequence is 12 residues long. Trimming left V 2 bases short and J 4 bases short, with 6 bases between. CDR3 region: CASSQYPYEQYF. In DNA, the CDR3 is TGTGCCAGCAGCCAATACCCGTACGAGCAGTACTTC.

This clonotype has at least ten counts. The genes are TRBV29-1 and TRBJ2-7; 7 nucleotides match TRBD1. The CDR3 is made up of 13 amino acids. CDR1 SQVTM and CDR2 ANQGSEA come from the germline V gene. The junction had 12 bases not matched to a gene; V was cut back by 7 bases and J by 6 bases. CDR3 in DNA: TGCAGCGCCGAAACCCGGACAGGCGGCGAGCAGTACTTC. Translation: CSAETRTGGEQYF.

V and J are TRBV10-3 and TRBJ1-1; D not certain. CDR3 length: 15 residues. In germline, CDR1 is ENHRY, CDR2 SYGVKD. V shed 2 bases and J shed 6 bases, with 16 bases lying between them. CDR3 residues: CAISENFAGLAEAFF. The CDR3 DNA follows: TGTGCCATCAGTGAGAACTTCGCAGGTCTAGCTGAAGCTTTCTTT.

This clonotype came up many times. The CDR3 spells CASSLRGMAFF. The CDR3 nucleotides read TGTGCCAGCAGTTTAAGGGGAATGGCTTTCTTT. The chain joins TRBV12-3 or TRBV12-4 to TRBJ1-1, with D possibly TRBD1 on 5 matching bases. The V end lost 2 bases, the J end lost 11 bases, and 9 bases lay between the germline ends. The CDR3 runs 11 residues.

This clonotype was found a few times. The rearrangement joins TRBV20-1 to TRBJ1-6, with D possibly being TRBD1 (5 bases). Germline V gene lookup returns CDR1 DFQATT and CDR2 SNEGSKA (reference sequence). Trimming pared 1 base from V and 7 bases from J, leaving 11 bases between. CDR3 length equals 14 residues. The CDR3 reads CSARASGGNSPLHF. CDR3 nucleotides: TGCAGTGCTAGAGCTTCGGGGGGGAATTCACCCCTCCACTTT.

CDR3: CSLGDGPYEQYF. The CDR3 DNA reads as TGCAGCTTGGGGGACGGGCCCTACGAGCAGTACTTC. This sequence joins TRBV29-1 and TRBJ2-7, with D possibly called TRBD1 or TRBD2 (5 bases each). CDR3 length equals 12 residues. Germline assignment: CDR1 SQVTM and CDR2 ANQGSEA. Trimming stripped 8 bases from V and 2 bases from J, with 13 bases between.

This clonotype was counted between two and nine times. This sequence joins TRBV7-3 and TRBJ2-2; 8 bases match TRBD2. Germline CDR1 SGHTA, CDR2 FQGTGA. This CDR3 spans 16 amino acids. Trimming cost V 2 bases and J 4 bases; bases outside gene matches: 6. CDR3 sequence (DNA): TGTGCCAGCAGCTTACAGCGGGGGCCTACCACCGGGGAGCTGTTTTTT. Residues: CASSLQRGPTTGELFF.

In its sample, this clonotype was seen many times. This chain uses TRBV29-1 with TRBJ2-5; D uncertain. CDR3 size: 13 residues. The V gene lost 6 bases and the J gene lost 7 bases, with 18 bases spanning the gap. In germline, CDR1 is SQVTM, CDR2 ANQGSEA. CDR3 DNA: TGCAGCGTCCCCACCGGTATTGAGGTGACCCAGTACTTC. Amino acids: CSVPTGIEVTQYF.

There are a few counts of this clonotype. The CDR3 DNA reads as TGCAGCCGGGCGGGACAGGGGGTGGGGAACACTGAAGCTTTCTTT. Protein: CSRAGQGVGNTEAFF. The J gene is TRBJ1-1, the V gene TRBV20-1; 11 bases are a match to TRBD1. The length of the CDR3 is 15 residues. Per the germline V gene, CDR1 is DFQATT and CDR2 is SNEGSKA (reference sequence).

This clonotype showed up many times. This chain connects TRBV7-2 to TRBJ2-7; TRBD1 matches at 9 bases. V lost 3 bases and J lost 1; bases outside the gene matches: 1. The germline gives CDR1 SGHTA, CDR2 FQGNSA. This CDR3 comprises 14 residues. CDR3 nucleotide sequence: TGTGCCAGCAGCTTGGACAGGGGATCCTACGAGCAGTACTTC. As protein: CASSLDRGSYEQYF. Drawing the rest from reference TRBV7-2 and TRBJ2-7, the complete variable domain is GAGVSQSPSNKVTEKGKDVELRCDPISGHTALYWYRQSLGQGLEFLIYFQGNSAPDKSGLPSDRFSAERTGGSVSTLTIQRTQQEDSAVYLCASSLDRGSYEQYFGPGTRLTVT.

The chain is built from TRBV10-3 and TRBJ2-7; D gene ambiguous. Trimming stripped 5 bases from V and 7 bases from J, with 9 bases between. Germline lookup yields CDR1 ENHRY and CDR2 SYGVKD. There are 11 residues in the CDR3. Here the CDR3 reads CAISYGWEQYF. CDR3 DNA sequence: TGTGCCATCAGTTATGGTTGGGAGCAGTACTTC.

This chain links TRBV27 with TRBJ1-4; 7 nucleotides line up with TRBD1. Germline V gene data show CDR1 as MNHEY and CDR2 as SMNVEV (reference sequence). V lost 3 bases and J lost 11; bases outside the gene matches: 9. The CDR3 length is 14 residues. The CDR3 region is CASSLGTVPGKLFF. DNA for the CDR3: TGTGCCAGCAGTTTGGGGACAGTACCGGGGAAACTGTTTTTT.

This clonotype has just a few counts. The CDR3 DNA reads TGCAGTGCTAGTCGCCATAGCGAGGGTGACGAAGAGACCCAGTACTTC. This translates into CSASRHSEGDEETQYF. The chain uses TRBV20-1 and TRBJ2-5; TRBD2 might be the D (5 bases). The CDR3 has 16 amino acids. CDR1 and CDR2 (germline): DFQATT, SNEGSKA (reference sequence). Trimming left V 3 bases short and J 3 bases short, with 20 bases between.

This clonotype came up many times. The rearrangement uses TRBV10-2 and TRBJ2-6; the D gene could be TRBD1 or TRBD2 (5 bases each). Deletions cut 8 bases from V and 4 bases from J, with 12 bases between. Looked up from germline, CDR1 is WSHSY and CDR2 is SAAADI. CDR3 size: 14 residues. CDR3 DNA sequence: TGCGCCAGCTGGGGACCGAGGGGGGCCAACGTCCTGACTTTC. Translated, it gives CASWGPRGANVLTF.

This clonotype was seen a few times. The chain employs TRBV24-1 and TRBJ2-7, with 8 bases identical to TRBD1. Germline V gene data show CDR1 as KGHDR and CDR2 as SFDVKD. The CDR3 consists of 15 residues. The V gene end was trimmed by 3 bases and the J gene end by 5 bases; junction bases not matched to a gene: 8. Here the CDR3 DNA reads TGTGCCACCAGTGATCGTGGACAGGGTCGGAACGAGCAGTACTTC. It encodes CATSDRGQGRNEQYF.

This clonotype was seen many times. The genes are TRBV4-1 and TRBJ1-5; no reliable D call. The CDR3 has 15 amino acids. Germline assignment: CDR1 MGHRA and CDR2 YSYEKL. V was shortened by 1 base and J by 2 bases, with 9 bases between the two germline ends. CDR3 bases: TGCGCCAGCAGCCAAGGCGATATGGGCAATCAGCCCCAGCATTTT. Its translation is CASSQGDMGNQPQHF.

The chain recombines TRBV15 with TRBJ1-1; no definite D call. This CDR3 is 13 amino acids long. Germline V gene data show CDR1 as LNHNV and CDR2 as YYDKDF (reference sequence). The V end lost 4 bases, the J end lost 1 base, and 7 bases lay between the germline ends. The CDR3 nucleotides read TGTGCCACCAGCATTATCGGGAACACTGAAGCTTTCTTT. Protein product: CATSIIGNTEAFF.

Many counts were recorded for this clonotype. The chain uses TRBV7-9 and TRBJ1-2, with a weak D call TRBD1 (5 bases). The CDR3 extends over 14 amino acids. Trimming took off 3 bases at V and 3 bases at J, with 11 bases between the two ends. Germline assignment: CDR1 SEHNR and CDR2 FQNEAQ (reference sequence). CDR3 protein: CASSFPGTDYGYTF. CDR3 coding DNA: TGTGCCAGCAGCTTTCCCGGGACGGACTATGGCTACACCTTC.

This chain links TRBV5-4 with TRBJ1-1; D call uncertain. V was pared by 0 bases and J by 1 base, with 7 bases between. CDR3 length: 14 amino acids. The germline CDR1 and CDR2 sequences are SGHNT and YYREEE (reference sequence). The CDR3 DNA is TGTGCCAGCAGCTTGGCCAGCCCGAACACTGAAGCTTTCTTT. Its protein product is CASSLASPNTEAFF.